The rows below give T cell receptor beta chains drawn from one sample of a study of T cell responses to AZD1222 COVID-19 vaccine. Only in-frame clones appear in the TCRdb table, and some are missing; sequencing was by immunoSEQ multiplex PCR. The sample includes about 100,000 clones, around 87% seen only once; the top ten take 4% to 4.5%. The starting material was peripheral blood, obtained on day 0 of MenACWY control vaccination. The receptors originated from an adult in good health. CDR3s include the opening cysteine and the closing phenylalanine or tryptophan. D genes are given only for firm matches. Clone sizes are given selectively: once, few, many, or a class where the clone is expanded.

j_call: TRBJ2-7; clone_size: .; cdr3_length: 16; d_call: TRBD1; v_call: TRBV7-2; cdr3_nt: TGTGCCAGCAGCCTAGAGGGACAGCGAATTTTGGGCGAGCAGTACTTC; cdr3_aa: CASSLEGQRILGEQYF
j_call: TRBJ2-2; clone_size: .; cdr3_length: 16; d_call: TRBD2; v_call: TRBV7-2; cdr3_nt: TGTGCCAGCAGCTTTACTCCTAGCGGGGTCCCCGGGGAGCTGTTTTTT; cdr3_aa: CASSFTPSGVPGELFF
j_call: TRBJ2-3; clone_size: .; cdr3_length: 13; d_call: .; v_call: TRBV6-5; cdr3_nt: TGTGCCAGCAGTTATGGGGTCACGGATACGCAGTATTTT; cdr3_aa: CASSYGVTDTQYF
j_call: TRBJ1-5; clone_size: .; cdr3_length: 15; d_call: .; v_call: TRBV7-2; cdr3_nt: TGTGCCAGCAGCTTAGTCGCGGATAACAATCAGCCCCAGCATTTT; cdr3_aa: CASSLVADNNQPQHF
j_call: TRBJ2-7; clone_size: .; cdr3_length: 13; d_call: .; v_call: TRBV12-3/TRBV12-4; cdr3_nt: TGTGCCAGCAGTTTCGGTCCCGCCCTCGAGCAGTACTTC; cdr3_aa: CASSFGPALEQYF
j_call: TRBJ1-2; clone_size: .; cdr3_length: 14; d_call: TRBD1; v_call: TRBV6-6; cdr3_nt: TGTGCCAGCATCCAGGACAGGGTGGGTTATGGCTACACCTTC; cdr3_aa: CASIQDRVGYGYTF
j_call: TRBJ2-2; clone_size: .; cdr3_length: 15; d_call: TRBD1; v_call: TRBV6-5; cdr3_nt: TGTGCCAGCAGCTTTAAGGACAGGGGGATCGGGGAGCTGTTTTTT; cdr3_aa: CASSFKDRGIGELFF
j_call: TRBJ1-3; clone_size: few; cdr3_length: 15; d_call: .; v_call: TRBV5-1; cdr3_nt: TGCGCCAGCAGCTGGGAGGGTGCTTTTGGAAACACCATATATTTT; cdr3_aa: CASSWEGAFGNTIYF
j_call: TRBJ2-1; clone_size: .; cdr3_length: 16; d_call: .; v_call: TRBV5-1; cdr3_nt: TGCGCCAGCAGCCAGCCCCCGTTAGGGACCTACAATGAGCAGTTCTTC; cdr3_aa: CASSQPPLGTYNEQFF
j_call: TRBJ1-5; clone_size: .; cdr3_length: 13; d_call: TRBD1; v_call: TRBV29-1; cdr3_nt: TGCAGCGTCCGACAGGGAGGGGATCAGCCCCAGCATTTT; cdr3_aa: CSVRQGGDQPQHF
j_call: TRBJ2-5; clone_size: .; cdr3_length: 12; d_call: .; v_call: TRBV5-1; cdr3_nt: TGCGCCAGCAGCTGGAACGAAGAGACCCAGTACTTC; cdr3_aa: CASSWNEETQYF
j_call: TRBJ1-5; clone_size: .; cdr3_length: 14; d_call: TRBD1; v_call: TRBV2; cdr3_nt: TGTGCCAGCTCAGGGACAGGGGGTAGTCAGCCCCAGCATTTT; cdr3_aa: CASSGTGGSQPQHF
j_call: TRBJ1-1; clone_size: .; cdr3_length: 14; d_call: .; v_call: TRBV5-1; cdr3_nt: TGCGCCAGCAGCAGGTCGGGTCTGAACACTGAAGCTTTCTTT; cdr3_aa: CASSRSGLNTEAFF
j_call: TRBJ2-3; clone_size: .; cdr3_length: 15; d_call: .; v_call: TRBV9; cdr3_nt: TGTGCCAGCAGCGAGGTGGGAGTGGGCACAGATACGCAGTATTTT; cdr3_aa: CASSEVGVGTDTQYF
j_call: TRBJ2-3; clone_size: .; cdr3_length: 15; d_call: .; v_call: TRBV2; cdr3_nt: TGTGCCAGCAGTGACCTCGGAGGGTCTACAGATACGCAATATTTT; cdr3_aa: CASSDLGGSTDTQYF
j_call: TRBJ1-4; clone_size: .; cdr3_length: 14; d_call: .; v_call: TRBV5-1; cdr3_nt: TGCGCCAGCAGCTCCCAGGGTGGCAGTGAAAAACTGTTTTTT; cdr3_aa: CASSSQGGSEKLFF
j_call: TRBJ2-5; clone_size: .; cdr3_length: 14; d_call: .; v_call: TRBV3-1/TRBV3-2; cdr3_nt: TGTGCCAGCTGGGACGACAGGAATTTAGAGACCCAGTACTTC; cdr3_aa: CASWDDRNLETQYF
j_call: TRBJ1-4; clone_size: .; cdr3_length: 14; d_call: .; v_call: TRBV3-1/TRBV3-2; cdr3_nt: TGTGCCAGCAGCCACCAGCGAACTAATGAAAAACTGTTTTTT; cdr3_aa: CASSHQRTNEKLFF
j_call: TRBJ2-2; clone_size: .; cdr3_length: 14; d_call: .; v_call: TRBV6-5; cdr3_nt: TGTGCCAGCAGTTACGAAGGTGGGGCCGGGGAGCTGTTTTTT; cdr3_aa: CASSYEGGAGELFF
j_call: TRBJ2-3; clone_size: .; cdr3_length: 15; d_call: TRBD1; v_call: TRBV9; cdr3_nt: TGTGCCAGCAGCGTCGCGACAGGGATGGGCGATACGCAGTATTTT; cdr3_aa: CASSVATGMGDTQYF
j_call: TRBJ1-2; clone_size: .; cdr3_length: 14; d_call: TRBD1; v_call: TRBV2; cdr3_nt: TGTGCCAGCAATAGACAGGGGGCTCAAGATGGCTACACCTTC; cdr3_aa: CASNRQGAQDGYTF
j_call: TRBJ2-2; clone_size: .; cdr3_length: 17; d_call: .; v_call: TRBV19; cdr3_nt: TGTGCCAGTAGTATATTGCAGCTACGGGGGATCACCGGGGAGCTGTTTTTT; cdr3_aa: CASSILQLRGITGELFF
j_call: TRBJ1-1; clone_size: .; cdr3_length: 15; d_call: .; v_call: TRBV4-1; cdr3_nt: TGCGCCAGCAGCCAGGCCCGCGAGGGGAACACTGAAGCTTTCTTT; cdr3_aa: CASSQAREGNTEAFF
j_call: TRBJ2-1; clone_size: .; cdr3_length: 16; d_call: TRBD1; v_call: TRBV11-3; cdr3_nt: TGTGCCAGCAGCCCAGGGGTGGGGGACAGACACAATGAGCAGTTCTTC; cdr3_aa: CASSPGVGDRHNEQFF
j_call: TRBJ1-2; clone_size: .; cdr3_length: 15; d_call: .; v_call: TRBV7-2; cdr3_nt: TGTGCCAGCAGCTTAGAGCACGGCAGGGCCTATGGCTACACCTTC; cdr3_aa: CASSLEHGRAYGYTF
j_call: TRBJ1-5; clone_size: .; cdr3_length: 14; d_call: TRBD1; v_call: TRBV3-1/TRBV3-2; cdr3_nt: TGTGCCAGCAGCCCCGGGACAGGGGTTCAGCCCCAGCATTTT; cdr3_aa: CASSPGTGVQPQHF
j_call: TRBJ2-1; clone_size: .; cdr3_length: 14; d_call: .; v_call: TRBV28; cdr3_nt: TGTGCCAGCAGTTCCAGACTCGGGGTCAATGAGCAGTTCTTC; cdr3_aa: CASSSRLGVNEQFF
j_call: TRBJ2-7; clone_size: .; cdr3_length: 15; d_call: .; v_call: TRBV28; cdr3_nt: TGTGCCAGCAGTTTACCCGCAGGGGCCTCCTACGAGCAGTACTTC; cdr3_aa: CASSLPAGASYEQYF
j_call: TRBJ2-7; clone_size: once; cdr3_length: 12; d_call: .; v_call: TRBV12-3/TRBV12-4; cdr3_nt: TGTGCCAGCAGCCTACAGGGTGACGAGCAGTACTTC; cdr3_aa: CASSLQGDEQYF
j_call: TRBJ1-1; clone_size: .; cdr3_length: 13; d_call: .; v_call: TRBV10-1; cdr3_nt: TGCGCCAGCAGCGACCGACACTCTACTGAAGCTTTCTTT; cdr3_aa: CASSDRHSTEAFF
j_call: TRBJ1-2; clone_size: once; cdr3_length: 12; d_call: .; v_call: TRBV28; cdr3_nt: TGTGCCAGCAGTTTTGGAGGGAACGGCTACACCTTC; cdr3_aa: CASSFGGNGYTF
j_call: TRBJ2-7; clone_size: .; cdr3_length: 14; d_call: .; v_call: TRBV7-9; cdr3_nt: TGTGCCAGCATGCCGATCGGAGACGGATACGAGCAGTACTTC; cdr3_aa: CASMPIGDGYEQYF
j_call: TRBJ2-7; clone_size: .; cdr3_length: 12; d_call: .; v_call: TRBV12-3/TRBV12-4; cdr3_nt: TGTGCCAGCAGTTTCGGGCGCTACGAGCAGTACTTC; cdr3_aa: CASSFGRYEQYF
j_call: TRBJ2-3; clone_size: .; cdr3_length: 15; d_call: TRBD2; v_call: TRBV28; cdr3_nt: TGTGCCAGCAGTATCCGGACTAGACGCACAGATACGCAGTATTTT; cdr3_aa: CASSIRTRRTDTQYF
j_call: TRBJ2-7; clone_size: .; cdr3_length: 14; d_call: .; v_call: TRBV5-1; cdr3_nt: TGCGCCAGCAGCTTCCTAGGGGTACCCTACGAGCAGTACTTC; cdr3_aa: CASSFLGVPYEQYF
j_call: TRBJ2-4; clone_size: .; cdr3_length: 18; d_call: .; v_call: TRBV5-1; cdr3_nt: TGCGCCAGCAGCTTGTATCCCTCCGGGGGCGAATTCAAAAACATTCAGTACTTC; cdr3_aa: CASSLYPSGGEFKNIQYF
j_call: TRBJ2-5; clone_size: once; cdr3_length: 14; d_call: .; v_call: TRBV6-2/TRBV6-3; cdr3_nt: TGTGCCAGCAGTTACCCACGGGGAGAAGAGACCCAGTACTTC; cdr3_aa: CASSYPRGEETQYF
j_call: TRBJ2-5; clone_size: .; cdr3_length: 15; d_call: TRBD2; v_call: TRBV3-1/TRBV3-2; cdr3_nt: TGTGCCAGCAGCCAACGACTAGCGGGAGGGGAGACCCAGTACTTC; cdr3_aa: CASSQRLAGGETQYF
j_call: TRBJ2-7; clone_size: .; cdr3_length: 15; d_call: TRBD1; v_call: TRBV9; cdr3_nt: TGTGCCAGCAGCGTAGGTGGGACAGACACCTACGAGCAGTACTTC; cdr3_aa: CASSVGGTDTYEQYF
j_call: TRBJ1-2; clone_size: .; cdr3_length: 11; d_call: .; v_call: TRBV6-5; cdr3_nt: TGTGCCAGCACCAGGGACTATGGCTACACCTTC; cdr3_aa: CASTRDYGYTF
j_call: TRBJ1-1; clone_size: .; cdr3_length: 15; d_call: TRBD1; v_call: TRBV28; cdr3_nt: TGTGCCAGCAGTTCCCCTAGGGGGCGTGGGACTGAAGCTTTCTTT; cdr3_aa: CASSSPRGRGTEAFF
j_call: TRBJ1-2; clone_size: .; cdr3_length: 12; d_call: .; v_call: TRBV12-3/TRBV12-4; cdr3_nt: TGTGCCAGCAGTGAGGACTCTTATGGCTACACCTTC; cdr3_aa: CASSEDSYGYTF
j_call: TRBJ2-1; clone_size: .; cdr3_length: 11; d_call: .; v_call: TRBV29-1; cdr3_nt: TGCAGCGTTCTCACAGGGAGCGAGCAGTTCTTC; cdr3_aa: CSVLTGSEQFF
j_call: TRBJ2-1; clone_size: .; cdr3_length: 15; d_call: TRBD1; v_call: TRBV11-3; cdr3_nt: TGTGCCAGCAGCTTATCGGGACAGAACTACAATGAGCAGTTCTTC; cdr3_aa: CASSLSGQNYNEQFF
j_call: TRBJ2-7; clone_size: .; cdr3_length: 12; d_call: TRBD2; v_call: TRBV24-1; cdr3_nt: TGTGCCACCAGTGAGTCGGGACTAGCAGTGCACTTC; cdr3_aa: CATSESGLAVHF
j_call: TRBJ2-7; clone_size: .; cdr3_length: 14; d_call: .; v_call: TRBV5-1; cdr3_nt: TGCGCCAGCAGCGTCGGCGGGGTCGCCTACGAGCAGTACTTC; cdr3_aa: CASSVGGVAYEQYF
j_call: TRBJ2-4; clone_size: .; cdr3_length: 14; d_call: .; v_call: TRBV18; cdr3_nt: TGTGCCAGCTCACCTCCCTCCGCCAAAAACATTCAGTACTTC; cdr3_aa: CASSPPSAKNIQYF
j_call: TRBJ1-3; clone_size: once; cdr3_length: 13; d_call: .; v_call: TRBV7-2; cdr3_nt: TGTGCCAGCAGCACAGGCTCTGGAAACACCATATATTTT; cdr3_aa: CASSTGSGNTIYF
j_call: TRBJ2-1; clone_size: .; cdr3_length: 15; d_call: .; v_call: TRBV7-6; cdr3_nt: TGTGCCAGCAGCTTAGGTGGTGGGCCCTACAATGAGCAGTTCTTC; cdr3_aa: CASSLGGGPYNEQFF
j_call: TRBJ1-5; clone_size: .; cdr3_length: 14; d_call: TRBD1; v_call: TRBV5-1; cdr3_nt: TGCGCCAGCAGCCTACAGGGGTCCAATCAGCCCCAGCATTTT; cdr3_aa: CASSLQGSNQPQHF
j_call: TRBJ1-4; clone_size: .; cdr3_length: 13; d_call: .; v_call: TRBV12-3/TRBV12-4; cdr3_nt: TGTGCCAGCAGTCAAGCTAACGGGGGAAAACTGTTTTTT; cdr3_aa: CASSQANGGKLFF
j_call: TRBJ1-5; clone_size: few; cdr3_length: 13; d_call: TRBD1; v_call: TRBV2; cdr3_nt: TGTGCCAGCAGGGGACAGGGGGGTCAGCCCCAGCATTTT; cdr3_aa: CASRGQGGQPQHF
j_call: TRBJ1-2; clone_size: .; cdr3_length: 13; d_call: .; v_call: TRBV28; cdr3_nt: TGTGCCAGCAGTCGACAGAGGGGATGGGGCTACACCTTC; cdr3_aa: CASSRQRGWGYTF